This T cell receptor beta chain was sequenced for a study of CD8+CD57+ T cells in acquired aplastic anemia. Study-level information: An average of 3.2 ug of DNA was obtained from sorted CD4+ and CD8+ cells. Healthy donor CD4+ cell samples had a mean of around 9.9 million reads. General observations from the study: Patients shared twenty-nine CD8+ CDR3 sequences with controls.

Trimming took 4 bases from V and 2 from J, leaving 12 bases between them. In germline, CDR1 is LGHDT, CDR2 YNNKEL (reference sequence). The length of the CDR3 is 16 residues. To note about this clonotype: Antigen: not known.

Genomic DNA, the template, was used for profiling of the TCR beta VDJ and CDR3. TCRdb re-derived calls from the reads in MiXCR, one entry per CDR3 protein. This table has about 190,000 distinct CDR3 sequences, about 53% appearing once. This sequence joins TRBV3-1 and TRBJ2-6, with a weak D call TRBD2 (6 bases). Sequences were obtained from sorted CD4+, CD8+, or CD8+CD57+ T cells (not recorded which) from PBMCs. The origin of this receptor is a human donor in good health, serving as a control. The CDR3 sequence: CASSPGGVPGANVLTF. CDR3 in DNA: TGTGCCAGCAGCCCCGGCGGGGTCCCTGGGGCCAACGTCCTGACTTTC. Together with reference TRBV3-1 and TRBJ2-6, the CDR3 gives the full variable domain: DTAVSQTPKYLVTQMGNDKSIKCEQNLGHDTMYWYKQDSKKFLKIMFSYNNKELIINETVPNRFSPKSPDKAHLNLHINSLELGDSAVYFCASSPGGVPGANVLTFGAGSRLTVL.